This T cell receptor (beta chain) originates from a study of control samples from healthy donors and cancer patients. TCRdb's copy holds only in-frame clones and misses some; the assay was immunoSEQ multiplex PCR. This table has 70,000 to 100,000 clones, less than 90% appearing once. The V and J ends lost 0 bases and 2 bases, in that order; junction bases with no gene match: 8. Germline V gene sequence: CDR1 LGHNA, CDR2 YNFKEQ. CDR3 size: 17 residues. V gene TRBV4-2 combines with J gene TRBJ2-7, with TRBD2 matching 9 bases. This receptor was obtained from a woman in her fifties or sixties in good health. Sequenced material: blood. CDR3 sequence: CASSQEFSSGATYEQYF. CDR3 bases: TGTGCCAGCAGCCAAGAATTTTCTAGCGGGGCAACCTACGAGCAGTACTTC.